Listed here are 26 T cell receptor beta chains from one sample, sequenced in a study of blood T cell repertoires in COVID-19. Data came from immunoSEQ multiplex PCR; TCRdb stores just in-frame clones and leaves some out. The data hold about 430,000 clones, with around 87% observed a single time. Sequenced material: PBMCs or T cells enriched from blood (not recorded which). These receptors were taken from a woman aged 30 to 39 with acute COVID-19.

The V call is TRBV7-8, the J call TRBJ2-2, with a weak D call TRBD2 (6 bases). From germline, CDR1 is SGHVS and CDR2 FQNEAQ. With 1 base removed from V and 7 bases from J, the gap between germline ends came to 13 bases. The CDR3 is 15 residues long. CDR3 DNA sequence: TGTGCCAGCAGCTTAGTGACCTTGGGGGGCGGGGAGCTGTTTTTT. It encodes CASSLVTLGGGELFF.

The chain joins TRBV6-2 or TRBV6-3 to TRBJ2-2; TRBD1 agrees at 9 bases. This CDR3 is built from 16 residues. The germline gives CDR1 MNHEY, CDR2 SVGEGT. Trimming at V came to 5 bases and at J to 5 bases, leaving 9 bases not matched to a gene. The CDR3 loop is CASSPPGQGGTGELFF. Written as DNA, the CDR3 is TGTGCCAGCAGTCCACCGGGACAGGGAGGGACCGGGGAGCTGTTTTTT.

This chain connects TRBV7-3 to TRBJ2-1, with 8 bases fitting TRBD2. V dropped 2 bases and J dropped 6; count of bases not matched to a gene: 0. Germline CDR1 reads SGHTA; CDR2 reads FQGTGA. The CDR3 runs 13 residues. The CDR3 nucleotides read TGTGCCAGCAGCTTAGGGACTAGCAATGAGCAGTTCTTC. Amino acids: CASSLGTSNEQFF.

The V gene is TRBV12-3 or TRBV12-4, the J gene TRBJ2-3, with D tentatively TRBD1 (6 bases). Trimming stripped 5 bases from V and 4 bases from J, with 10 bases between. The CDR3 totals 13 residues. The CDR3 DNA is TGTGCCAGCAGTCCACAGGGCGCAGATACGCAGTATTTT. It codes for CASSPQGADTQYF.

The chain is built from TRBV19 and TRBJ1-4, with D possibly being TRBD1 (5 bases). This CDR3 contains 15 residues. V was shortened by 7 bases and J by 4 bases, with 16 bases between the two germline ends. Looked up from germline, CDR1 is LNHDA and CDR2 is SQIVND (reference sequence). The CDR3 reads CASKGQGSLNEKLFF. DNA for the CDR3: TGTGCCAGTAAGGGGCAGGGCAGTCTTAATGAAAAACTGTTTTTT. Based on the CDR3 plus reference TRBV19 and TRBJ1-4, the full variable domain is DGGITQSPKYLFRKEGQNVTLSCEQNLNHDAMYWYRQDPGQGLRLIYYSQIVNDFQKGDIAEGYSVSREKKESFPLTVTSAQKNPTAFYLCASKGQGSLNEKLFFGSGTQLSVL.

This clone showed up just once. The chain is built from TRBV9 and TRBJ1-3, with 9 bases aligning to TRBD1. V lost 4 bases, J lost 0 bases, and 8 bases stayed unmatched. CDR3 size: 17 residues. Germline V gene lookup returns CDR1 SGDLS and CDR2 YYNGEE. The CDR3 DNA is TGTGCCAGCAGCCCGCAGACAGGGGGGGCCTCTGGAAACACCATATATTTT. Translating it yields CASSPQTGGASGNTIYF.

This chain links TRBV4-1 with TRBJ1-6; the D gene is possibly TRBD1 (5 bases). Germline loops: CDR1 MGHRA, CDR2 YSYEKL. Trimming took 0 bases from V and 10 from J, leaving 22 bases between them. The CDR3 length is 18 residues. CDR3 sequence reads: CASSQEAYGPGQISPLHF. The CDR3 region has the DNA TGCGCCAGCAGCCAAGAGGCATATGGGCCAGGGCAAATCTCACCCCTCCACTTT.

V is TRBV2 and J is TRBJ1-1, with a possible D match to TRBD1 (5 bases). CDR1 and CDR2 from the germline V gene are SNHLY and FYNNEI. This CDR3 has 12 residues. With 9 bases removed from V and 1 base from J, the gap between germline ends came to 9 bases. In DNA, the CDR3 is TGTGCCAGTTCAGACAGGAACACTGAAGCTTTCTTT. Translation gives CASSDRNTEAFF.

A remark on this clone: Different DNA sequences within this sample yield the same CDR3. The V call is TRBV6-5, the J call TRBJ2-7, with 7 bases aligning to TRBD1. The CDR3 covers 14 residues. In germline, CDR1 is MNHEY, CDR2 SVGAGI. Germline trimming cut 2 bases from V and 2 bases from J; bases unmatched to any gene: 3. The CDR3 nucleotides read TGTGCCAGCAGTTACGGCCAGGGGGCCTACGAGCAGTACTTC. Translation: CASSYGQGAYEQYF.

V gene TRBV30 combines with J gene TRBJ1-2, with 7 bases aligning to TRBD1. Germline loops: CDR1 GTSNPN, CDR2 SVGIG (reference sequence). J lost 3 bases, V lost 5 bases, and 3 bases had no gene match. There are 12 residues in the CDR3. CDR3 coding DNA: TGTGCCTGGGCACAGGGGTACTATGGCTACACCTTC. It is translated as CAWAQGYYGYTF.

CDR3 in DNA: TGTGCCAGTAGTATAACAGCGGCTCCGAGCACAGATACGCAGTATTTT. Translating it yields CASSITAAPSTDTQYF. The chain combines TRBV19 with TRBJ2-3; a weak D match, TRBD2 (5 bases). Germline CDR1 reads LNHDA; CDR2 reads SQIVND (reference sequence). The CDR3 has 16 residues. V was shortened by 2 bases and J by 0 bases, with 12 bases between the two germline ends.

With respect to this clone: An end of the junction does not agree with germline; a read error may underlie this. The genes are TRBV6-5 and TRBJ1-6, with a possible D match to TRBD1 (6 bases). Germline loops: CDR1 MNHEY, CDR2 SVGAGI. The CDR3 spans 14 residues. The CDR3 loop reads CAYGGRAYNSPLHF. The CDR3 DNA reads TGCGCGTACGGGGGGCGGGCCTATAATTCACCCCTCCACTTT.

The J gene is TRBJ1-1, the V gene TRBV2; D possibly corresponds to TRBD1 (6 bases). V lost 6 bases and J lost 10, with 15 bases in between. CDR3 size: 12 residues. Germline V gives CDR1 SNHLY, CDR2 FYNNEI. The CDR3 here is CASRGDTQGAFF. The CDR3 nucleotides are TGTGCCAGCAGGGGGGACACGCAGGGAGCTTTCTTT.

The chain has TRBV29-1 and TRBJ2-7; D is perhaps TRBD2 (6 bases). V was pared by 2 bases and J by 6 bases, with 17 bases between. Germline V gene lookup returns CDR1 SQVTM and CDR2 ANQGSEA. The CDR3 is 14 amino acids. In DNA, the CDR3 is TGCAGCGTTGAACTTTCCGGCGGGGCGAGCGAGCAGTACTTC. Its translation: CSVELSGGASEQYF.

V usage is TRBV5-4 and J usage is TRBJ2-1; TRBD1 matches at 10 bases. Germline CDR1 is SGHNT and CDR2 is YYREEE (reference sequence). The CDR3 runs to 18 residues. V dropped 4 bases and J dropped 10; count of bases not matched to a gene: 20. This CDR3 is CASSRGQGVVPKGGEQFF. The DNA for the CDR3 is TGTGCCAGCAGCCGAGGACAGGGGGTGGTTCCCAAAGGGGGCGAGCAGTTCTTC. Based on the CDR3 plus reference TRBV5-4 and TRBJ2-1, the full variable domain is ETGVTQSPTHLIKTRGQQVTLRCSSQSGHNTVSWYQQALGQGPQFIFQYYREEENGRGNFPPRFSGLQFPNYSSELNVNALELDDSALYLCASSRGQGVVPKGGEQFFGPGTRLTVL.

This clone was seen only a few times. The rearrangement uses TRBV3-1 (or the pseudogene TRBV3-2) and TRBJ1-1; possible D gene TRBD1, 6 bases. Trimming left V 1 base short and J 1 base short, with 13 bases between. Germline V gene sequence: CDR1 LGHDT, CDR2 YNNKEL (reference sequence). This CDR3 spans 16 amino acids. The CDR3 spells CASSQVGSTGNTEAFF. The CDR3 DNA follows: TGTGCCAGCAGCCAAGTGGGGTCGACAGGGAACACTGAAGCTTTCTTT.

The chain uses TRBV11-2 and TRBJ1-6; 8 bases line up with TRBD1. This CDR3 has 15 amino acids. Germline values: CDR1 SGHAT, CDR2 FQNNGV. J gave up 10 bases and V 5 bases, and 10 bases lay outside the gene matches. The CDR3 sequence is CASSPRLGQGSPLHF. Here the CDR3 DNA reads TGTGCCAGCAGCCCACGACTAGGACAGGGATCACCCCTCCACTTT.

The V gene is TRBV3-1 (or the pseudogene TRBV3-2), the J gene TRBJ2-7; 8 nucleotides align to TRBD1. CDR1 and CDR2 from the germline V gene are LGHDT and YNNKEL (reference sequence). V lost 3 bases to trimming and J lost 6 bases; unmatched junction nucleotides: 7. The CDR3 runs to 14 residues. CDR3 DNA: TGTGCCAGCAGCCAGGACAGGGTTTTCGGCGAGCAGTACTTC. Translating gives CASSQDRVFGEQYF.

The V call is TRBV6-6, the J call TRBJ2-1; 8 bases map to TRBD2. V lost 5 bases, J lost 2 bases, and 8 bases stayed unmatched. The CDR3 has 16 residues. CDR1 and CDR2 from the germline V gene are MNHNY and SVGAGI (reference sequence). The DNA for the CDR3 is TGTGCCAGCAGTCCCGGGACCGGGGGGGCCTACAATGAGCAGTTCTTC. Translated, it gives CASSPGTGGAYNEQFF.

The chain has TRBV7-3 and TRBJ1-1; D gene unclear. The CDR3 spans 13 residues. In germline, CDR1 is SGHTA, CDR2 FQGTGA. V was cut by 2 bases and J by 0 bases, with 4 bases left in between. The CDR3 loop is CASSLEMNTEAFF. CDR3 nucleotides: TGTGCCAGCAGCTTAGAGATGAACACTGAAGCTTTCTTT.

V is TRBV2 and J is TRBJ2-7, with D tentatively TRBD1 (6 bases). V was trimmed by 8 bases and J by 2 bases, leaving 16 bases between them. The CDR3 extends over 14 amino acids. Germline-derived CDR1 and CDR2 are SNHLY and FYNNEI. In DNA, the CDR3 is TGTGCCAGCTCAGGCGTGTCAGGGGCCTACGAGCAGTACTTC. It translates to CASSGVSGAYEQYF. The full variable domain, with the rest looked up from reference TRBV2 and TRBJ2-7, is EPEVTQTPSHQVTQMGQEVILRCVPISNHLYFYWYRQILGQKVEFLVSFYNNEISEKSEIFDDQFSVERPDGSNFTLKIRSTKLEDSAMYFCASSGVSGAYEQYFGPGTRLTVT.

The J gene is TRBJ2-3, the V gene TRBV3-1 (or the pseudogene TRBV3-2), with 14 bases aligning to TRBD2. This CDR3 has 18 residues. J was trimmed by 4 bases and V by 2 bases; bases with no gene match: 8. The germline gives CDR1 LGHDT, CDR2 YNNKEL (reference sequence). The CDR3 sequence: CASSQRRTSGGPADTQYF. CDR3 nucleotide sequence: TGTGCCAGCAGCCAACGCCGGACTAGCGGGGGGCCTGCAGATACGCAGTATTTT.

As to this clone: The same CDR3 also results from other DNA sequences found in this sample. This chain links TRBV7-2 with TRBJ2-5; D unresolved. The germline gives CDR1 SGHTA, CDR2 FQGNSA. Trimming stripped 5 bases from V and 2 bases from J, with 3 bases between. The length of the CDR3 is 11 residues. This chain's CDR3 is CASSPQETQYF. The CDR3 coding sequence is TGTGCCAGCAGCCCGCAAGAGACCCAGTACTTC.

This chain connects TRBV29-1 to TRBJ2-2, with TRBD1 matching 9 bases. Trimming at V came to 6 bases and at J to 5 bases, leaving 7 bases not matched to a gene. CDR3 size: 14 residues. The germline CDR1 and CDR2 sequences are SQVTM and ANQGSEA. The CDR3 DNA is TGCAGCGTAGAACAGGGGGCGCGGACCGGGGAGCTGTTTTTT. It is translated as CSVEQGARTGELFF.

This clone appeared a single time. The chain joins TRBV19 to TRBJ1-3, with 9 bases matching TRBD1. This CDR3 has 14 residues. V shed 7 bases, J shed 4 bases, and the junction held 5 bases outside the gene matches. Germline loops: CDR1 LNHDA, CDR2 SQIVND (reference sequence). CDR3 sequence (DNA): TGTGCCAGTATTTCACAGGGGGCCGGAAACACCATATATTTT. It specifies CASISQGAGNTIYF. The full variable domain, completed using reference TRBV19 and TRBJ1-3, is DGGITQSPKYLFRKEGQNVTLSCEQNLNHDAMYWYRQDPGQGLRLIYYSQIVNDFQKGDIAEGYSVSREKKESFPLTVTSAQKNPTAFYLCASISQGAGNTIYFGEGSWLTVV.

The count of this clone is one. The identical CDR3 is also encoded by other nucleotide sequences in the sample. The rearrangement uses TRBV5-4 and TRBJ2-1; no reliable D call. Looked up from germline, CDR1 is SGHNT and CDR2 is YYREEE (reference sequence). V was clipped by 0 bases and J by 4 bases, with 5 bases between them. The CDR3 spans 13 residues. For the CDR3, the DNA is TGTGCCAGCAGCTTGGGCGGTTACAATGAGCAGTTCTTC. The encoded protein is CASSLGGYNEQFF.